Listed below are T cell receptor beta chains from one sample, sequenced in a study of vaccination and CD4 T cells after COVID-19. TCRdb processed the PCR reads anew with MiXCR; each CDR3 protein has one entry. The sample holds roughly 6,800 distinct CDR3 sequences, 70% to 80% seen once. Their antigens are not known. The sequencing sample was made of CD4+ T cells from blood, cultured in vitro. These receptors came from a human donor in good health. CDR3s include the opening cysteine and the closing phenylalanine or tryptophan. A D gene is named only where the DNA matches it firmly. Only part of the rows carry a size: once, few, many, or a class if the clone is expanded.

CDR3 DNA: TGTGCCAGCAGCTTGTCTGCCACAGATACGCAGTATTTT
CDR3 protein: CASSLSATDTQYF
D gene: .
J gene: TRBJ2-3
clone size: .
V gene: TRBV5-4

CDR3 DNA: TGTGCCAGCAGCCCAGGGACAGGGGACCCCTCTTTCTATGGCTACACCTTC
CDR3 protein: CASSPGTGDPSFYGYTF
D gene: TRBD1
J gene: TRBJ1-2
clone size: .
V gene: TRBV7-9

CDR3 DNA: TGTGCCAGCAGTTCTAGACAGGGGGCGGACTATGGCTACACCTTC
CDR3 protein: CASSSRQGADYGYTF
D gene: TRBD1
J gene: TRBJ1-2
clone size: .
V gene: TRBV6-5

CDR3 DNA: TGTGCCAGCAGCTTAGGACAGATATGGCCCTACGAGCAGTACTTC
CDR3 protein: CASSLGQIWPYEQYF
D gene: .
J gene: TRBJ2-7
clone size: .
V gene: TRBV7-9

CDR3 DNA: TGTGCCAGCAGCTTAGTCCAGGGGGCATACGAGCAGTACTTC
CDR3 protein: CASSLVQGAYEQYF
D gene: TRBD1
J gene: TRBJ2-7
clone size: .
V gene: TRBV11-3

CDR3 DNA: TGTGCCAGCAGTTTACACGGGGCAAACTACGAGCAGTACTTC
CDR3 protein: CASSLHGANYEQYF
D gene: .
J gene: TRBJ2-7
clone size: .
V gene: TRBV12-3/TRBV12-4

CDR3 DNA: TGTGCCAGCAGCTTAGATGGAGGGGGCACAGATACGCAGTATTTT
CDR3 protein: CASSLDGGGTDTQYF
D gene: .
J gene: TRBJ2-3
clone size: .
V gene: TRBV7-9

CDR3 DNA: TGTGCCAGTAGTCGACAGGGGGACATATATTCACCCCTCCACTTT
CDR3 protein: CASSRQGDIYSPLHF
D gene: TRBD1
J gene: TRBJ1-6
clone size: .
V gene: TRBV19

CDR3 DNA: TGTGCCAGCAGTTACTCGAGTCATCCAGGACAGGGTTGGACCACTGAAGCTTTCTTT
CDR3 protein: CASSYSSHPGQGWTTEAFF
D gene: TRBD1
J gene: TRBJ1-1
clone size: .
V gene: TRBV6-2/TRBV6-3

CDR3 DNA: TGTGCCAGCAGTGAAGCGTCCGGTTGGGGCCACGAGCAGTACTTC
CDR3 protein: CASSEASGWGHEQYF
D gene: .
J gene: TRBJ2-7
clone size: .
V gene: TRBV6-1

CDR3 DNA: TGTGCCAGCAGCTTGGACAGGGTAGCCAACGAGCAGTACTTC
CDR3 protein: CASSLDRVANEQYF
D gene: TRBD1
J gene: TRBJ2-7
clone size: .
V gene: TRBV7-6

CDR3 DNA: TGTGCCAGCAGCGCCCCGGGGGCGGTTGGTTACGAGCAGTACTTC
CDR3 protein: CASSAPGAVGYEQYF
D gene: .
J gene: TRBJ2-7
clone size: .
V gene: TRBV5-4

CDR3 DNA: TGTGCCAGCAGCTCCGGACAGGGTGTAGGGTATGGCTACACCTTC
CDR3 protein: CASSSGQGVGYGYTF
D gene: TRBD1
J gene: TRBJ1-2
clone size: .
V gene: TRBV6-2/TRBV6-3

CDR3 DNA: TGTGCGAACCTAGCGGGGGCTGACTATGGCTACACCTTC
CDR3 protein: CANLAGADYGYTF
D gene: .
J gene: TRBJ1-2
clone size: few
V gene: TRBV6-1

CDR3 DNA: TGTGCCAGCAGTTACGGGGACTCCTATGGCTACACCTTC
CDR3 protein: CASSYGDSYGYTF
D gene: .
J gene: TRBJ1-2
clone size: few
V gene: TRBV6-2/TRBV6-3

CDR3 DNA: TGTGCCAGCAGAAGACAGGGAAGGGAGACCCAGTACTTC
CDR3 protein: CASRRQGRETQYF
D gene: TRBD1
J gene: TRBJ2-5
clone size: .
V gene: TRBV6-1

CDR3 DNA: TGTGCCAGCAGTAGTCTCGGGGGGCGGCTAGGCTACACCTTC
CDR3 protein: CASSSLGGRLGYTF
D gene: .
J gene: TRBJ1-2
clone size: .
V gene: TRBV12-3/TRBV12-4

CDR3 DNA: TGCAGTGCTAGAGGGGGCGGCTACACCTTC
CDR3 protein: CSARGGGYTF
D gene: .
J gene: TRBJ1-2
clone size: few
V gene: TRBV20-1

CDR3 DNA: TGTGCCAGCAGCCCCGGGGGGGGCCGTACCTATGGCTACACCTTC
CDR3 protein: CASSPGGGRTYGYTF
D gene: .
J gene: TRBJ1-2
clone size: .
V gene: TRBV28

CDR3 DNA: TGTGCCAGCAGTGCCTGGGATTGGGCCGAAGATACGCAGTATTTT
CDR3 protein: CASSAWDWAEDTQYF
D gene: .
J gene: TRBJ2-3
clone size: .
V gene: TRBV12-3/TRBV12-4

CDR3 DNA: TGCGCCAGCCGTTGTGGGAGCTCCTATAATTCACCCCTCCACTTT
CDR3 protein: CASRCGSSYNSPLHF
D gene: .
J gene: TRBJ1-6
clone size: .
V gene: TRBV23-1

CDR3 DNA: TGTGCCAGCAGCCAAGAAAGGGGGCTGTCGGAGACCCAGTACTTC
CDR3 protein: CASSQERGLSETQYF
D gene: TRBD1
J gene: TRBJ2-5
clone size: .
V gene: TRBV14

CDR3 DNA: TGCAGTGCTAGAGTGGACGGCTTCGGCAATCAGCCCCAGCATTTT
CDR3 protein: CSARVDGFGNQPQHF
D gene: .
J gene: TRBJ1-5
clone size: .
V gene: TRBV20-1

CDR3 DNA: TGTGCCAGCAGTGGGCGGGACAGGGGTGATCAGCCCCAGCATTTT
CDR3 protein: CASSGRDRGDQPQHF
D gene: TRBD1
J gene: TRBJ1-5
clone size: .
V gene: TRBV25-1

CDR3 DNA: TGTGCCACCAGTGATAGCACACGTAGACAGGGGGCTGGAGAGACCCAGTACTTC
CDR3 protein: CATSDSTRRQGAGETQYF
D gene: TRBD1
J gene: TRBJ2-5
clone size: .
V gene: TRBV24-1

CDR3 DNA: TGTGCCAGCAGTTTTCTCGGGGGAACTGAAGCTTTCTTT
CDR3 protein: CASSFLGGTEAFF
D gene: .
J gene: TRBJ1-1
clone size: .
V gene: TRBV6-5

CDR3 DNA: TGTGCCATCAGTGAGTCGATGACTGACGAGACCCAGTACTTC
CDR3 protein: CAISESMTDETQYF
D gene: .
J gene: TRBJ2-5
clone size: .
V gene: TRBV10-3

CDR3 DNA: TGCAGTGCTAGAGATGGGGGGCAACTTAATAATTCACCCCTCCACTTT
CDR3 protein: CSARDGGQLNNSPLHF
D gene: .
J gene: TRBJ1-6
clone size: .
V gene: TRBV20-1

CDR3 DNA: TGCGCCAGCAGCTCCGGACAGCCTACTTATAATTCACCCCTCCACTTT
CDR3 protein: CASSSGQPTYNSPLHF
D gene: .
J gene: TRBJ1-6
clone size: .
V gene: TRBV5-1

CDR3 DNA: TGCAGCGTTGGAGGATCAACCGGGGAGCTGTTTTTT
CDR3 protein: CSVGGSTGELFF
D gene: .
J gene: TRBJ2-2
clone size: .
V gene: TRBV29-1

CDR3 DNA: TGTGCCAGCAGCAACACAGGGAGCCCGAACTATGGCTACACCTTC
CDR3 protein: CASSNTGSPNYGYTF
D gene: .
J gene: TRBJ1-2
clone size: few
V gene: TRBV21-1

CDR3 DNA: TGTGCCAGCAGGGTAAGGGGTCAGGGGGGTAATCAGCCCCAGCATTTT
CDR3 protein: CASRVRGQGGNQPQHF
D gene: TRBD1
J gene: TRBJ1-5
clone size: few
V gene: TRBV6-2/TRBV6-3

CDR3 DNA: TGTGCCAGCAGGCGTGGAACTAATGGCTACACCTTC
CDR3 protein: CASRRGTNGYTF
D gene: .
J gene: TRBJ1-2
clone size: few
V gene: TRBV12-3/TRBV12-4

CDR3 DNA: TGTGCCAGCAGCTACGCTTTGGGGCTTCTTAGGGGAGAGACCCAGTACTTC
CDR3 protein: CASSYALGLLRGETQYF
D gene: .
J gene: TRBJ2-5
clone size: few
V gene: TRBV7-9

CDR3 DNA: TGTGCCAGCAGTTACTCAGGGACAGGGGGTTTAGCCTTTCGGGGCTACACCTTC
CDR3 protein: CASSYSGTGGLAFRGYTF
D gene: TRBD1
J gene: TRBJ1-2
clone size: .
V gene: TRBV6-5

CDR3 DNA: TGTGCCAGCAGCACTAGCGGGGGGGCCACCGGGGAGCTGTTTTTT
CDR3 protein: CASSTSGGATGELFF
D gene: TRBD2
J gene: TRBJ2-2
clone size: .
V gene: TRBV6-1

CDR3 DNA: TGTGCGACCCGGCCTCAGGGTGTCGAGACCCAGTACTTC
CDR3 protein: CATRPQGVETQYF
D gene: .
J gene: TRBJ2-5
clone size: .
V gene: TRBV28

CDR3 DNA: TGTGCCAGCAGCTCAGACAGGGTCAATCAGCCCCAGCATTTT
CDR3 protein: CASSSDRVNQPQHF
D gene: TRBD1
J gene: TRBJ1-5
clone size: .
V gene: TRBV5-4

CDR3 DNA: TGCGCCAGCAGAGGGGGGACGGCGGATAATTCACCCCTCCACTTT
CDR3 protein: CASRGGTADNSPLHF
D gene: .
J gene: TRBJ1-6
clone size: .
V gene: TRBV5-1

CDR3 DNA: TGCAGCGTTGAAGAGACAGGACCGCTGCCTTACTATGGCTACACCTTC
CDR3 protein: CSVEETGPLPYYGYTF
D gene: .
J gene: TRBJ1-2
clone size: once
V gene: TRBV29-1

CDR3 DNA: TGCAGTGCTAGGGGCACACCGGGACTAGTGACAGGGAACACCGGGGAGCTGTTTTTT
CDR3 protein: CSARGTPGLVTGNTGELFF
D gene: TRBD2
J gene: TRBJ2-2
clone size: .
V gene: TRBV20-1

CDR3 DNA: TGTGCCAGCAGCTCCCCCACCAGGGAGGGTACGCAGTATTTT
CDR3 protein: CASSSPTREGTQYF
D gene: TRBD2
J gene: TRBJ2-3
clone size: .
V gene: TRBV7-2

CDR3 DNA: TGTGCCAGTATTTCTTCTGGAAACACCATATATTTT
CDR3 protein: CASISSGNTIYF
D gene: .
J gene: TRBJ1-3
clone size: .
V gene: TRBV19

CDR3 DNA: TGTGCCATCAGTGAGGGACGCTCGAACACTGAAGCTTTCTTT
CDR3 protein: CAISEGRSNTEAFF
D gene: .
J gene: TRBJ1-1
clone size: once
V gene: TRBV10-3

CDR3 DNA: TGTGCCAGCAGTTACAGTCTTTTGACTAGCGGAATGCAAGAGACCCAGTACTTC
CDR3 protein: CASSYSLLTSGMQETQYF
D gene: TRBD2
J gene: TRBJ2-5
clone size: medium-sized
V gene: TRBV6-5

CDR3 DNA: TGTGCCAGCAGCTTCGGCCCCTCCGACCAGCATTTT
CDR3 protein: CASSFGPSDQHF
D gene: .
J gene: TRBJ1-5
clone size: few
V gene: TRBV2

CDR3 DNA: TGTGCCAGCACCCGAAGTGGAGGGACCCAGTACTTC
CDR3 protein: CASTRSGGTQYF
D gene: .
J gene: TRBJ2-5
clone size: .
V gene: TRBV11-2

CDR3 DNA: TGTGCCAGCAGCCTCAGTGGGGGGACAGGGGTGGAGACCCAGTACTTC
CDR3 protein: CASSLSGGTGVETQYF
D gene: TRBD1
J gene: TRBJ2-5
clone size: .
V gene: TRBV5-4

CDR3 DNA: TGCAGCTCAACGGGACACACTAACTATGGCTACACCTTC
CDR3 protein: CSSTGHTNYGYTF
D gene: .
J gene: TRBJ1-2
clone size: .
V gene: TRBV20-1

CDR3 DNA: TGTGCCAGCAGTCCCCTCCAGGGTGGCTACACCTTC
CDR3 protein: CASSPLQGGYTF
D gene: .
J gene: TRBJ1-2
clone size: .
V gene: TRBV12-3/TRBV12-4

CDR3 DNA: TGTGCCAGTAGTACTAACAGGGGTACCGGGGAGCTGTTTTTT
CDR3 protein: CASSTNRGTGELFF
D gene: TRBD1
J gene: TRBJ2-2
clone size: .
V gene: TRBV19

CDR3 DNA: TGTGCCAGCAACCCCCAAATCGGGTCAAACTACTATGGCTACACCTTC
CDR3 protein: CASNPQIGSNYYGYTF
D gene: .
J gene: TRBJ1-2
clone size: .
V gene: TRBV27

CDR3 DNA: TGTGCCGGGGTAAACAGGGAAAGGAACACTGAAGCTTTCTTT
CDR3 protein: CAGVNRERNTEAFF
D gene: .
J gene: TRBJ1-1
clone size: .
V gene: TRBV7-9

CDR3 DNA: TGCAGTGCCGGCGGCGGACTGGGCAATCAGCCCCAGCATTTT
CDR3 protein: CSAGGGLGNQPQHF
D gene: .
J gene: TRBJ1-5
clone size: few
V gene: TRBV20-1

CDR3 DNA: TGTGCCAGCAGTACCGACAGGGTAGGAAACACCATATATTTT
CDR3 protein: CASSTDRVGNTIYF
D gene: TRBD1
J gene: TRBJ1-3
clone size: .
V gene: TRBV6-1

CDR3 DNA: TGTGCCAGCAGTTTCGGGGGACAGTTAGGGACTGAAGCTTTCTTT
CDR3 protein: CASSFGGQLGTEAFF
D gene: TRBD1
J gene: TRBJ1-1
clone size: .
V gene: TRBV6-5

CDR3 DNA: TGCAGTGCCCCCGGGACTAGCGGGGTTAGCTCCTACAATGAGCAGTTCTTC
CDR3 protein: CSAPGTSGVSSYNEQFF
D gene: TRBD2
J gene: TRBJ2-1
clone size: .
V gene: TRBV20-1